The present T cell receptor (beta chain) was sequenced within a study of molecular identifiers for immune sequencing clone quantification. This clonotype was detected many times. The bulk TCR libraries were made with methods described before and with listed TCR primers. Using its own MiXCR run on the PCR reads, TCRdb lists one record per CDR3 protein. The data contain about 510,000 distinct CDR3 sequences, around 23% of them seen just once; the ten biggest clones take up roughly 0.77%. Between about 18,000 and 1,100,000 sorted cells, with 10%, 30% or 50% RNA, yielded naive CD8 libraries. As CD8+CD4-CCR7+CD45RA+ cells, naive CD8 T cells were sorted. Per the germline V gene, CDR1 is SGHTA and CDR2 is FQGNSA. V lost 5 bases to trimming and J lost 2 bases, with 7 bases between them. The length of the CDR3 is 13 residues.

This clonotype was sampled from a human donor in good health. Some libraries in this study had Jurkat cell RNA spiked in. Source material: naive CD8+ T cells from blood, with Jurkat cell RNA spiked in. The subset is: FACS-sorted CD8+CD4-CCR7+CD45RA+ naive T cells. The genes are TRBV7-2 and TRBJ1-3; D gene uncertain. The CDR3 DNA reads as TGTGCCAGCAGCCCCCCCCCTGGAAACACCATATATTTT. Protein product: CASSPPPGNTIYF.